This T cell receptor beta chain was identified in a study of blood T cell repertoires in COVID-19. Study-wide context: PBMCs, B-cell-depleted T cells, or T cells provided the cDNA or gDNA that made up the material.

The method was immunoSEQ multiplex PCR; TCRdb's version includes in-frame clones alone and lacks a portion of them. Among fewer than 450,000 clones listed, around 90% were seen once. V was pared by 3 bases and J by 6 bases, with 8 bases of the junction left unmatched. The CDR3 has 14 amino acids. Germline CDR1 reads SGHNT; CDR2 reads YYREEE (reference sequence). The receptor was derived from a man aged 18 to 30 who had recovered from COVID-19. The V call is TRBV5-4, the J call TRBJ1-2; 7 bases fit TRBD1. The sequencing sample was made of PBMCs or T cells enriched from blood (not recorded which). The CDR3 region is CASSYDRAANGYTF. CDR3 in DNA: TGTGCCAGCAGCTATGACAGGGCGGCGAATGGCTACACCTTC.